A selection of T cell receptor beta chains follows, all from one sample in a study of T cells in Graves' hyperthyroidism and ophthalmopathy. TCRdb analysed the multiplex PCR reads with MiXCR anew, one entry per CDR3 protein. The sample lists approximately 200,000 distinct CDR3 sequences, approximately 20% seen once, with about 41% in the top ten. Sequencing used blood. The source is a man in his forties with Graves' hyperthyroidism. Each CDR3 is given with its conserved first and last residue. The D gene is left open where the match is weak. For some rows the clone size is stated as once, few or many, or as a class when expanded; others skip it.

d_call: .; j_call: TRBJ2-2; clone_size: many; v_call: TRBV27; cdr3_nt: TGTGCCAGCAGTTTACCCCCCGGGAACACCGGGGAGCTGTTTTTT; cdr3_aa: CASSLPPGNTGELFF
d_call: TRBD1; j_call: TRBJ1-2; clone_size: many; v_call: TRBV27; cdr3_nt: TGTGCCAGCAGGGACAGGGGGTGGTACTATGGCTACACCTTC; cdr3_aa: CASRDRGWYYGYTF
d_call: TRBD1; j_call: TRBJ1-1; clone_size: many; v_call: TRBV7-2; cdr3_nt: TGTGCCAGCAGGCAGGGGGGGGCTACTGAAGCTTTCTTT; cdr3_aa: CASRQGGATEAFF
d_call: .; j_call: TRBJ1-1; clone_size: few; v_call: TRBV25-1; cdr3_nt: TGTGCCAGCAGTGAATCGAGGAGGGGAGACACTGAAGCTTTCTTT; cdr3_aa: CASSESRRGDTEAFF
d_call: TRBD2; j_call: TRBJ2-7; clone_size: .; v_call: TRBV6-1; cdr3_nt: TGTGCCAGCAGTGAAGGTTGGCTAGCGGGGGGTGAGCAGTACTTC; cdr3_aa: CASSEGWLAGGEQYF
d_call: TRBD2; j_call: TRBJ2-7; clone_size: many; v_call: TRBV6-1; cdr3_nt: TGTGCCAGCAGTGAAGCGGGAGTAGCGGGGTACGAGCAGTACTTC; cdr3_aa: CASSEAGVAGYEQYF
d_call: .; j_call: TRBJ1-1; clone_size: .; v_call: TRBV5-1; cdr3_nt: TGCGCCAGCAGCTTGTCGACAGTGGTCGGCACTGAAGCTTTCTTT; cdr3_aa: CASSLSTVVGTEAFF
d_call: .; j_call: TRBJ1-5; clone_size: many; v_call: TRBV12-3/TRBV12-4; cdr3_nt: TGTGCCAGCAGTCCCCTTAGCAATCAGCCCCAGCATTTT; cdr3_aa: CASSPLSNQPQHF
d_call: .; j_call: TRBJ1-1; clone_size: few; v_call: TRBV13; cdr3_nt: TGTGCCAGCAGCCCCTCCCGGGTAGCGACTGAAGCTTTCTTT; cdr3_aa: CASSPSRVATEAFF
d_call: .; j_call: TRBJ1-2; clone_size: many; v_call: TRBV10-2; cdr3_nt: TGCGCCAGCAATAGGGACGGCTCCTTAAGTGGCTACACCTTC; cdr3_aa: CASNRDGSLSGYTF
d_call: .; j_call: TRBJ1-6; clone_size: many; v_call: TRBV4-2; cdr3_nt: TGTGCCAGCAGCCAAGATACAGGGCTGGTAGGTTCACCCCTCCACTTT; cdr3_aa: CASSQDTGLVGSPLHF
d_call: .; j_call: TRBJ1-2; clone_size: .; v_call: TRBV25-1; cdr3_nt: TGTGCCAGCAGTGAATTTTCGGGGGGTAACTATGGCTACACCTTC; cdr3_aa: CASSEFSGGNYGYTF
d_call: .; j_call: TRBJ2-1; clone_size: few; v_call: TRBV9; cdr3_nt: TGTGCCAGCAGCGCCCAACAAGAAACCAATGAGCAGTTCTTC; cdr3_aa: CASSAQQETNEQFF
d_call: .; j_call: TRBJ2-6; clone_size: .; v_call: TRBV7-3; cdr3_nt: TGTGCCAGCAGCTTATTTGTTGCTAGTACTGGGGCCAACGTCCTGACTTTC; cdr3_aa: CASSLFVASTGANVLTF
d_call: .; j_call: TRBJ1-1; clone_size: many; v_call: TRBV3-1; cdr3_nt: TGTGCCAGCAGCCAAATGGTCTTATCGGAAGCTTTCTTT; cdr3_aa: CASSQMVLSEAFF
d_call: .; j_call: TRBJ1-5; clone_size: many; v_call: TRBV30; cdr3_nt: TGTGCCTGGAGCCCGACAGTGGGCAATCAGCCCCAGCATTTT; cdr3_aa: CAWSPTVGNQPQHF
d_call: .; j_call: TRBJ2-1; clone_size: many; v_call: TRBV7-3; cdr3_nt: TGTGCCAGCAGCGAAACGGGACCGTGGGATGAGCAGTTCTTC; cdr3_aa: CASSETGPWDEQFF
d_call: TRBD2; j_call: TRBJ2-1; clone_size: .; v_call: TRBV4-2; cdr3_nt: TGTGCCAGCAGCCAGATGGGGGGGACCTCCTACAATGAGCAGTTCTTC; cdr3_aa: CASSQMGGTSYNEQFF
d_call: .; j_call: TRBJ2-5; clone_size: many; v_call: TRBV18; cdr3_nt: TGTGCCAGCTCGCAAGGACCTTCCCAAGAGACCCAGTACTTC; cdr3_aa: CASSQGPSQETQYF
d_call: .; j_call: TRBJ1-1; clone_size: many; v_call: TRBV6-2/TRBV6-3; cdr3_nt: TGTGCCAGCAGTTACTCTCTTTCGACTGAAGCTTTCTTT; cdr3_aa: CASSYSLSTEAFF
d_call: .; j_call: TRBJ1-6; clone_size: .; v_call: TRBV5-1; cdr3_nt: TGCGCCAGCAGCTTCCGGGCACATACCTTCTCCTATAATTCACCCCTCCACTTT; cdr3_aa: CASSFRAHTFSYNSPLHF
d_call: .; j_call: TRBJ2-1; clone_size: many; v_call: TRBV5-1; cdr3_nt: TGCGCCAGCAGCGCACCGACAAGCTCCTACAATGAGCAGTTCTTC; cdr3_aa: CASSAPTSSYNEQFF
d_call: .; j_call: TRBJ1-5; clone_size: medium-sized; v_call: TRBV3-1; cdr3_nt: TGTGCCAGCAGCCAAGTCCCCGGGGGAGGTCAGCCCCAGCATTTT; cdr3_aa: CASSQVPGGGQPQHF
d_call: .; j_call: TRBJ2-2; clone_size: many; v_call: TRBV5-1; cdr3_nt: TGCGCCAGCAGAAACCTGACGAACACCGGGGAGCTGTTTTTT; cdr3_aa: CASRNLTNTGELFF
d_call: TRBD2; j_call: TRBJ2-1; clone_size: many; v_call: TRBV11-2; cdr3_nt: TGTGCCAGCAAGCTTGGAGCGGGGGGAGTCAATGAGCAGTTCTTC; cdr3_aa: CASKLGAGGVNEQFF
d_call: .; j_call: TRBJ1-3; clone_size: .; v_call: TRBV19; cdr3_nt: TGTGCCAGTAGTATCACCTCTGGAAACACCATATATTTT; cdr3_aa: CASSITSGNTIYF
d_call: .; j_call: TRBJ2-7; clone_size: many; v_call: TRBV7-2; cdr3_nt: TGTGCCAGCAGCTTAGGGGTGCTCTCCTACGAGCAGTACTTC; cdr3_aa: CASSLGVLSYEQYF
d_call: TRBD1; j_call: TRBJ2-5; clone_size: once; v_call: TRBV7-2; cdr3_nt: TGTGCCAGCAGCTTGGACAGGGGAGAGACCCAGTACTTC; cdr3_aa: CASSLDRGETQYF
d_call: .; j_call: TRBJ2-5; clone_size: many; v_call: TRBV7-2; cdr3_nt: TGTGCCAGCAGCTTGGGCGGGGAAGAGACCCAGTACTTC; cdr3_aa: CASSLGGEETQYF
d_call: TRBD1; j_call: TRBJ1-3; clone_size: .; v_call: TRBV7-2; cdr3_nt: TGTGCCAGCAGCTACCAACAGGGGTCTGGAAACACCATATATTTT; cdr3_aa: CASSYQQGSGNTIYF
d_call: TRBD1; j_call: TRBJ2-7; clone_size: .; v_call: TRBV5-4; cdr3_nt: TGTGCCAGCAGCTCCGGGACCGGGACAGGGGACCACGAGCAGTACTTC; cdr3_aa: CASSSGTGTGDHEQYF
d_call: TRBD1; j_call: TRBJ1-2; clone_size: many; v_call: TRBV5-1; cdr3_nt: TGCGCCAGCAGCCAGGACAGGGAGGAATATGGCTACACCTTC; cdr3_aa: CASSQDREEYGYTF
d_call: .; j_call: TRBJ1-1; clone_size: few; v_call: TRBV15; cdr3_nt: TGTGCCACCAGCAGACCGCCGACGAACACTGAAGCTTTCTTT; cdr3_aa: CATSRPPTNTEAFF
d_call: .; j_call: TRBJ1-5; clone_size: .; v_call: TRBV19; cdr3_nt: TGTGCCAGTAGTATAGGTGGGAGGGTTAATCAGCCCCAGCATTTT; cdr3_aa: CASSIGGRVNQPQHF
d_call: TRBD1; j_call: TRBJ2-7; clone_size: many; v_call: TRBV3-1; cdr3_nt: TGTGCCAGCAGCCTGGACAGGAACTACGAGCAGTACTTC; cdr3_aa: CASSLDRNYEQYF
d_call: .; j_call: TRBJ1-1; clone_size: .; v_call: TRBV5-1; cdr3_nt: TGCGCCAGCAGCTTGGAGGTGTCCTCCGGGTGGACTGAAGCTTTCTTT; cdr3_aa: CASSLEVSSGWTEAFF
d_call: .; j_call: TRBJ1-2; clone_size: many; v_call: TRBV5-8; cdr3_nt: TGTGCCAGCAGCTTGCAGGGGCGCGGGTATGGCTACACCTTC; cdr3_aa: CASSLQGRGYGYTF
d_call: .; j_call: TRBJ1-2; clone_size: .; v_call: TRBV18; cdr3_nt: TGTGCCAGCTCACCTAGGACAAAACTTGCTCGGGGCTACACCTTC; cdr3_aa: CASSPRTKLARGYTF
d_call: TRBD2; j_call: TRBJ2-5; clone_size: few; v_call: TRBV5-1; cdr3_nt: TGCGCCAGCAGCTTGCGGGTTAGCGGGAGAGGAGAGACCCAGTACTTC; cdr3_aa: CASSLRVSGRGETQYF
d_call: TRBD1; j_call: TRBJ2-1; clone_size: .; v_call: TRBV7-2; cdr3_nt: TGTGCCAGCAGCGCGACAGGGGAGACCTACAATGAGCAGTTCTTC; cdr3_aa: CASSATGETYNEQFF
d_call: .; j_call: TRBJ1-3; clone_size: few; v_call: TRBV6-1; cdr3_nt: TGTGCCAGCAGGGGTGGTGCATCCATCTCTGGAAACACCATATATTTT; cdr3_aa: CASRGGASISGNTIYF
d_call: .; j_call: TRBJ1-3; clone_size: .; v_call: TRBV28; cdr3_nt: TGTGCCAGCACCGATCCCCCAGGGCCTGGAAACACCATATATTTT; cdr3_aa: CASTDPPGPGNTIYF
d_call: TRBD1; j_call: TRBJ1-1; clone_size: many; v_call: TRBV20-1; cdr3_nt: TGCAGTGCTAGAGATATAGTGTGGGAGGGGGCGCGGAACACTGAAGCTTTCTTT; cdr3_aa: CSARDIVWEGARNTEAFF
d_call: .; j_call: TRBJ2-5; clone_size: many; v_call: TRBV12-3/TRBV12-4; cdr3_nt: TGTGCCAGCAGTTTAGGGGGACGCCGTCAAGAGACCCAGTACTTC; cdr3_aa: CASSLGGRRQETQYF
d_call: .; j_call: TRBJ2-1; clone_size: many; v_call: TRBV7-8; cdr3_nt: TGTGCCAGCAGCTTAGGGTTAGGACTTAACAATGAGCAGTTCTTC; cdr3_aa: CASSLGLGLNNEQFF
d_call: .; j_call: TRBJ2-6; clone_size: many; v_call: TRBV3-1; cdr3_nt: TGTGCCAGCAGCACCGCGGGGAACTCTGGGGCCAACGTCCTGACTTTC; cdr3_aa: CASSTAGNSGANVLTF
d_call: TRBD2; j_call: TRBJ2-3; clone_size: few; v_call: TRBV28; cdr3_nt: TGTGCCAGCAGTTTAGTAGCGGGGGGGCCTTTGGATACGCAGTATTTT; cdr3_aa: CASSLVAGGPLDTQYF